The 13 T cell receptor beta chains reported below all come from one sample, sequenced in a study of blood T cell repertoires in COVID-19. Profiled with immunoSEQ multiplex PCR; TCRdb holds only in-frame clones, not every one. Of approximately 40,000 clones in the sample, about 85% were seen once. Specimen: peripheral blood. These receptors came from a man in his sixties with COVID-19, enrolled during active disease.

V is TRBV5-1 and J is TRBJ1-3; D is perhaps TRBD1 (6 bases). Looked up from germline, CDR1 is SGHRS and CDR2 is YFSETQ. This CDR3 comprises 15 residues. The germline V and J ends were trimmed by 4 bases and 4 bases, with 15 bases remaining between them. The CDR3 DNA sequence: TGCGCCAGCAGCCTGGAGCCGCAGGGGGGAAACACCATATATTTT. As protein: CASSLEPQGGNTIYF.

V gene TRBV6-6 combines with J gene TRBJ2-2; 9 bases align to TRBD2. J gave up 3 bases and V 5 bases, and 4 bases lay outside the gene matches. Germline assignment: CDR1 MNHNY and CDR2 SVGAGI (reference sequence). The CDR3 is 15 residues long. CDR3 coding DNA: TGTGCCAGCAGTGAGACTAGCGGAGACACCGGGGAGCTGTTTTTT. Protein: CASSETSGDTGELFF.

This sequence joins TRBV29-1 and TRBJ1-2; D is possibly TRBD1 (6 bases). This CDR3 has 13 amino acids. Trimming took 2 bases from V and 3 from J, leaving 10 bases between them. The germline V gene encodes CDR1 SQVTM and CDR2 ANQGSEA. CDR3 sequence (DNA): TGCAGCGTTGAACCGCCAGGGGACTATGGCTACACCTTC. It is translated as CSVEPPGDYGYTF.

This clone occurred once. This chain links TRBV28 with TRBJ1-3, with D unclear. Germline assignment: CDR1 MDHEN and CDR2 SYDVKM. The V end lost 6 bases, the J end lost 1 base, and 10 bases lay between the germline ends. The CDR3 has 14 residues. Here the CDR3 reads CASRERLSGNTIYF. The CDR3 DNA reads TGTGCCAGCAGGGAGCGACTTTCTGGAAACACCATATATTTT.

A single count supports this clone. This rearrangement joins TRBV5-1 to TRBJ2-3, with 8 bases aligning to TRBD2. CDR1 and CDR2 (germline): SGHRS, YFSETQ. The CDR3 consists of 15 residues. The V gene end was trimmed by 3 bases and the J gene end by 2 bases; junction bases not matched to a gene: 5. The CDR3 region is CASSSTSGPTDTQYF. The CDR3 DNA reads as TGCGCCAGCAGCTCCACTAGCGGCCCCACAGATACGCAGTATTTT. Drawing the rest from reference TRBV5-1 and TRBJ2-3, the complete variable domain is KAGVTQTPRYLIKTRGQQVTLSCSPISGHRSVSWYQQTPGQGLQFLFEYFSETQRNKGNFPGRFSGRQFSNSRSEMNVSTLELGDSALYLCASSSTSGPTDTQYFGPGTRLTVL.

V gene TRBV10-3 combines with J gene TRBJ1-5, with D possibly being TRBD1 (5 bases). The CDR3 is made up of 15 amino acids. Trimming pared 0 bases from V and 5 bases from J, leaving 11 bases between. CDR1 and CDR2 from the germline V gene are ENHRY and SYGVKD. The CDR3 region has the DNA TGTGCCATCAGTGAGTCGAAGACAGAATATCAGCCCCAGCATTTT. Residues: CAISESKTEYQPQHF.

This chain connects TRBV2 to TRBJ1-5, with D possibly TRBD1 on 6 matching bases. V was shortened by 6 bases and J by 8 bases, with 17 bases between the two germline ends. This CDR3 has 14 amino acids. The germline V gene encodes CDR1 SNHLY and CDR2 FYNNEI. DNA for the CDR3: TGTGCCAGCAGCGCCTGGGGGCATATGGAGCCCCAGCATTTT. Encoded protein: CASSAWGHMEPQHF. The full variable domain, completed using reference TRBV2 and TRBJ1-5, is EPEVTQTPSHQVTQMGQEVILRCVPISNHLYFYWYRQILGQKVEFLVSFYNNEISEKSEIFDDQFSVERPDGSNFTLKIRSTKLEDSAMYFCASSAWGHMEPQHFGDGTRLSIL.

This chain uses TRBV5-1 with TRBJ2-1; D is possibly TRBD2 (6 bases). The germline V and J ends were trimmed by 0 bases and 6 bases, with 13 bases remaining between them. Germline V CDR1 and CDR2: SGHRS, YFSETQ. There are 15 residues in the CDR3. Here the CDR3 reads CASSLAGLASNEQFF. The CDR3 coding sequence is TGCGCCAGCAGCTTGGCCGGGCTAGCGAGCAATGAGCAGTTCTTC. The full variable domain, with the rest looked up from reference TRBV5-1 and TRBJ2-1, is KAGVTQTPRYLIKTRGQQVTLSCSPISGHRSVSWYQQTPGQGLQFLFEYFSETQRNKGNFPGRFSGRQFSNSRSEMNVSTLELGDSALYLCASSLAGLASNEQFFGPGTRLTVL.

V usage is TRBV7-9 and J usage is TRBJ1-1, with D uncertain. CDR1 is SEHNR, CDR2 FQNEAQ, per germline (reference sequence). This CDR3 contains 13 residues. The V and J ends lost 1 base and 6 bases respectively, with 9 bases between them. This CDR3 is CASSLDSRPEAFF. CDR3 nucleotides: TGTGCCAGCAGCTTAGACAGCAGGCCTGAAGCTTTCTTT.

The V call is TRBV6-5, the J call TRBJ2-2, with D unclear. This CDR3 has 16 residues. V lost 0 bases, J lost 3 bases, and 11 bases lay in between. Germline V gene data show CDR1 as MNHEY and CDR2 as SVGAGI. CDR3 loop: CASSYSNSKHTGELFF. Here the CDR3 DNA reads TGTGCCAGCAGTTACTCGAACAGTAAACACACCGGGGAGCTGTTTTTT.

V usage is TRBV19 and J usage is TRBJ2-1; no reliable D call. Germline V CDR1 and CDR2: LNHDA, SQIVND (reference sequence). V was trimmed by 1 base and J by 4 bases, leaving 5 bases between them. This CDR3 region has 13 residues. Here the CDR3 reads CASSIGRYNEQFF. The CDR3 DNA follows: TGTGCCAGTAGTATAGGCAGGTACAATGAGCAGTTCTTC.

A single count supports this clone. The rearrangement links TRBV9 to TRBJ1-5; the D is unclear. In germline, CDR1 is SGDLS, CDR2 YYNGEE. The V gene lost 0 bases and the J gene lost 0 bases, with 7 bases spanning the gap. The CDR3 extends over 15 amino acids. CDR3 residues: CASSVGELSNQPQHF. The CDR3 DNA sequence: TGTGCCAGCAGCGTAGGAGAACTTAGCAATCAGCCCCAGCATTTT.

The CDR3 coding sequence is TGTGCCAGCATCCGGTTGCCTGGAAACACCATATATTTT. Its translation: CASIRLPGNTIYF. This chain connects TRBV28 to TRBJ1-3; no reliable D call. This CDR3 has 13 amino acids. In germline, CDR1 is MDHEN, CDR2 SYDVKM. With 7 bases removed from V and 2 bases from J, the gap between germline ends came to 9 bases.